These T cell receptor beta chains were read from a single sample in a study of blood T cell repertoires in COVID-19. Assay used: immunoSEQ multiplex PCR; TCRdb lists only in-frame clones, some missing. The sample records hundreds of thousands of clones, approximately 90% being singletons. The sequencing sample was made of PBMCs or T cells enriched from blood (not recorded which). All receptors come from a man between 18 and 35 years old who had recovered from COVID-19. The CDR3 runs from the conserved cysteine through the conserved F or W. The D gene is left open where the match is weak. Rows may omit the clone size; those that give it use once, few, many or a size class.

>TRBV9|-|TRBJ1-3|16|-
CASSATAGYSGNTIYF
TGTGCCAGCAGCGCGACAGCAGGGTACTCTGGAAACACCATATATTTT
>TRBV28|-|TRBJ2-3|18|TRBD2
CASSLSGYVQLAGGTQYF
TGTGCCAGCAGTTTATCCGGTTACGTGCAGCTAGCGGGTGGTACGCAGTATTTT
>TRBV14|-|TRBJ1-6|12|-
CASSWTASPLHF
TGTGCCAGCAGCTGGACAGCCTCACCCCTCCACTTT
>TRBV3-1/TRBV3-2|-|TRBJ1-6|14|-
CASSQEAGNSPLHF
TGTGCCAGCAGCCAAGAGGCGGGCAATTCACCCCTCCACTTT
>TRBV19|-|TRBJ2-1|15|TRBD2
CASSIFPSGDNEQFF
TGTGCCAGTAGTATTTTCCCTAGCGGGGACAATGAGCAGTTCTTC
>TRBV19|-|TRBJ2-3|12|TRBD1
CASSQIQGPQYF
TGTGCCAGTAGTCAAATACAGGGGCCGCAGTATTTT
>TRBV4-1|-|TRBJ2-7|16|TRBD2
CASSQEGGVDNYEQYF
TGCGCCAGCAGCCAAGAGGGAGGGGTCGATAACTACGAGCAGTACTTC
>TRBV29-1|once|TRBJ1-2|13|-
CSGGRPDVNGYTF
TGCAGCGGCGGGCGGCCAGATGTAAATGGCTACACCTTC
>TRBV6-4|few|TRBJ2-2|14|-
CASSEGLNTGELFF
TGTGCCAGCAGCGAGGGACTGAACACCGGGGAGCTGTTTTTT
>TRBV25-1|once|TRBJ2-1|14|TRBD2
CASSERERYNEQFF
TGTGCCAGCAGTGAGCGGGAGAGGTACAATGAGCAGTTCTTC
>TRBV30|-|TRBJ2-1|19|TRBD2
CAWSVQASGRRYRFHEQFF
TGTGCCTGGAGTGTACAGGCGAGCGGGAGAAGGTATAGGTTCCATGAGCAGTTCTTC
>TRBV10-3|-|TRBJ1-1|14|-
CAISENAGDTEAFF
TGTGCCATCAGCGAAAATGCCGGGGACACTGAAGCTTTCTTT
>TRBV15|-|TRBJ1-1|15|TRBD1
CATSRDRGRIPEAFF
TGTGCCACCAGCAGAGACAGGGGGCGAATCCCTGAAGCTTTCTTT
>TRBV2|once|TRBJ2-3|14|TRBD1
CASSDGQVTDTQYF
TGTGCCAGCAGTGATGGACAGGTGACAGATACGCAGTATTTT
>TRBV15|-|TRBJ1-1|15|-
CASKDPTSTTTEAFF
TGTGCCTCAAAAGACCCGACGAGTACTACCACTGAAGCTTTCTTT
>TRBV11-2|-|TRBJ2-7|15|-
CASRSNRVPSYEQYF
TGTGCCAGCAGATCCAACAGGGTCCCCTCCTACGAGCAGTACTTC
>TRBV7-7|-|TRBJ1-1|13|-
CASSRGLNTEAFF
TGTGCCAGCAGCCGTGGGCTGAACACTGAAGCTTTCTTT
>TRBV3-1/TRBV3-2|-|TRBJ1-1|14|-
CASSQVRGNTEAFF
TGTGCCAGCAGCCAAGTTCGGGGAAACACTGAAGCTTTCTTT
>TRBV19|-|TRBJ2-2|13|-
CASSIWGQGELFF
TGTGCCAGTAGTATCTGGGGGCAAGGGGAGCTGTTTTTT
>TRBV5-1|-|TRBJ2-7|14|TRBD1
CASSTLGTGTEQYF
TGCGCCAGCAGCACCCTGGGGACAGGGACCGAGCAGTACTTC